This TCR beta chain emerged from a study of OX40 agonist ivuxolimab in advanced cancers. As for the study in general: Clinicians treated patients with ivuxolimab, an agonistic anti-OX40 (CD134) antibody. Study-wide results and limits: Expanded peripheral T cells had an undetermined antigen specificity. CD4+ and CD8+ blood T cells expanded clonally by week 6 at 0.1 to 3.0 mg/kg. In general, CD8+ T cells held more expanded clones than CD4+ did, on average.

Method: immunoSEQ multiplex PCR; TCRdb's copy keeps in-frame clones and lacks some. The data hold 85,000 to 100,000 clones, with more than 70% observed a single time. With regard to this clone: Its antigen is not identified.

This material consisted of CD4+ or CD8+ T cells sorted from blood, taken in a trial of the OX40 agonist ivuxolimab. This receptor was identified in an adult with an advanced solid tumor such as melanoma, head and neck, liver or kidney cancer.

In DNA form, the CDR3 reads TGTGCCAGCAGCTGGGGAGCGGGGCAAGCTAGCGACTACAATGAGCAGTTCTTC. Translation gives CASSWGAGQASDYNEQFF. The rearrangement joins TRBV7-2 to TRBJ2-1, with 7 bases fitting TRBD2. The germline V gene has CDR1 SGHTA and CDR2 FQGNSA. The CDR3 length is 18 residues. J was trimmed by 3 bases and V by 4 bases; bases with no gene match: 15.